A single sample gave rise to the 14 T cell receptor beta chains below, sequenced in a study of T cell responses to AZD1222 COVID-19 vaccine (dated by TCRdb to about 2021). Library generation was performed with the immunoSEQ multiplex PCR assay. TCRdb took over this immuneACCESS table, retaining in-frame rearrangements with V and J assigned. Such tables are incomplete; in checked studies, under half of the missing clones stem from an unresolved V gene, and the remainder is unexplained. Counted in this sample were around 100,000 clones; about 86% of them appeared once. The ten biggest clones cover less than 3.5% of the sample. In the paper's terms, the time point label means: baseline before first vaccination. The sample in question was peripheral blood, obtained on day 0 of AZD1222 vaccination. The receptors shown here come from an adult in good health.

The chain combines TRBV20-1 with TRBJ2-7; possible D gene TRBD1, 6 bases. V lost 6 bases, J lost 6 bases, and 12 bases lay in between. The CDR3 loop spans 11 amino acids. CDR1 and CDR2 from the germline V gene are DFQATT and SNEGSKA (reference sequence). CDR3 residues: CSAPDRFEQYF. The CDR3 coding sequence is TGCAGTGCACCCGACAGGTTCGAGCAGTACTTC.

This clone is a singleton in its sample. The V and J genes are TRBV7-8 and TRBJ1-2; D unclear. The germline gives CDR1 SGHVS, CDR2 FQNEAQ. V was clipped by 5 bases and J by 0 bases, with 19 bases between them. The CDR3 consists of 17 residues. CDR3 DNA sequence: TGTGCCAGCAGCCCCCCACTAGGGTTCAGAACTAACTATGGCTACACCTTC. The encoded protein is CASSPPLGFRTNYGYTF. The full variable domain, in which reference TRBV7-8 and TRBJ1-2 provide the parts outside the CDR3, is GAGVSQSPRYKVAKRGQDVALRCDPISGHVSLFWYQQALGQGPEFLTYFQNEAQLDKSGLPSDRFFAERPEGSVSTLKIQRTQQEDSAVYLCASSPPLGFRTNYGYTFGSGTRLTVV.

This CDR3 reads CASSSFSYEQYF. CDR3 DNA sequence: TGTGCCAGCAGCTCCTTCTCCTACGAGCAGTACTTC. The chain combines TRBV7-9 with TRBJ2-7; D unresolved. CDR1 is SEHNR and CDR2 is FQNEAQ in the germline V gene (reference sequence). V was trimmed by 4 bases and J by 0 bases, leaving 4 bases between them. The CDR3 runs 12 residues.

The chain joins TRBV28 to TRBJ1-4, with 10 bases fitting TRBD1. The CDR3 loop spans 19 amino acids. Germline CDR1 is MDHEN and CDR2 is SYDVKM. With 5 bases clipped from V and 0 bases from J, the junction kept 12 bases outside the gene matches. This CDR3 reads CASSLETGGLKATNEKLFF. CDR3 nucleotides: TGTGCCAGCAGTCTCGAGACAGGGGGCTTAAAAGCAACTAATGAAAAACTGTTTTTT.

This chain links TRBV7-3 with TRBJ1-5, with no clear D. Germline loops: CDR1 SGHTA, CDR2 FQGTGA. Trimming shortened V by 6 bases and J by 4 bases, and 7 bases separated the two germline ends. CDR3 length: 12 amino acids. Here the CDR3 DNA reads TGTGCCAGCAGGTTTGGGAATCAGCCCCAGCATTTT. It specifies CASRFGNQPQHF.

This clone came up once. The V call is TRBV2, the J call TRBJ1-1; possible D gene TRBD1, 6 bases. The CDR3 sequence is 12 residues long. The germline V gene encodes CDR1 SNHLY and CDR2 FYNNEI. V was pared by 8 bases and J by 5 bases, with 12 bases between. CDR3 loop: CASLEGETEAFF. The CDR3 region has the DNA TGTGCCAGCCTGGAGGGGGAGACTGAAGCTTTCTTT.

The rearrangement joins TRBV30 to TRBJ1-5, with a weak D call TRBD1 (5 bases). V was clipped by 0 bases and J by 1 base, with 25 bases between them. The CDR3 is made up of 20 amino acids. CDR1 is GTSNPN, CDR2 SVGIG, per germline (reference sequence). In DNA, the CDR3 is TGTGCCTGGAGTGTCCCGGGATTCAGAGGGGTAGGAGGAAGCAATCAGCCCCAGCATTTT. Translated: CAWSVPGFRGVGGSNQPQHF.

In its sample, this clone was seen a few times. CDR3 in amino acids: CSVAVDRETEAFF. As DNA, the CDR3 is TGCAGCGTTGCCGTGGACAGGGAGACTGAAGCTTTCTTT. This rearrangement joins TRBV29-1 to TRBJ1-1, with TRBD1 identical over 8 bases. CDR3 size: 13 residues. CDR1 is SQVTM and CDR2 is ANQGSEA in the germline V gene. J lost 5 bases, V lost 4 bases, and 6 bases had no gene match.

The chain joins TRBV6-2 or TRBV6-3 to TRBJ1-2, with TRBD1 matching over 8 bases. Trimming at V came to 6 bases and at J to 7 bases, leaving 13 bases not matched to a gene. The CDR3 runs 15 residues. Per the germline V gene, CDR1 is MNHEY and CDR2 is SVGEGT. The CDR3 reads CASSSNFDRGGGYTF. CDR3 in DNA: TGTGCCAGCAGCTCGAACTTTGACAGGGGAGGTGGCTACACCTTC.

The chain employs TRBV2 and TRBJ1-2; D is ambiguous. CDR1 and CDR2 from the germline V gene are SNHLY and FYNNEI. This CDR3 comprises 12 residues. The ends were cut back, 8 bases at V and 7 bases at J, with 14 bases in the middle. The CDR3 here is CASAGFLGGYTF. For the CDR3, the DNA is TGTGCCAGCGCGGGTTTTTTGGGTGGCTACACCTTC.

The CDR3 region has the DNA TGTGCCAGCAGTTTCAACAGAGTCACTGAAGCTTTCTTT. Residues: CASSFNRVTEAFF. The rearrangement links TRBV12-3 or TRBV12-4 to TRBJ1-1; D gene ambiguous. V lost 3 bases, J lost 4 bases, and 9 bases lay in between. CDR3 length: 13 residues.

The chain recombines TRBV4-1 with TRBJ1-2; no clear D. Trimming took off 0 bases at V and 2 bases at J, with 7 bases between the two ends. The germline V gene has CDR1 MGHRA and CDR2 YSYEKL. The length of the CDR3 is 14 residues. The CDR3 spells CASSQDGRNYGYTF. The CDR3 DNA is TGCGCCAGCAGCCAAGACGGGAGAAACTATGGCTACACCTTC.

This chain connects TRBV6-5 to TRBJ1-2; TRBD1 is a possible D gene (6 bases). The germline V gene encodes CDR1 MNHEY and CDR2 SVGAGI. V was shortened by 0 bases and J by 4 bases, with 9 bases between the two germline ends. This CDR3 is built from 14 residues. CDR3 bases: TGTGCCAGCAGTTACTCGACAGGTACCTATGGCTACACCTTC. It encodes CASSYSTGTYGYTF.

The chain employs TRBV7-6 and TRBJ1-5; 10 bases are a match to TRBD1. Germline loops: CDR1 SGHVS, CDR2 FNYEAQ. V dropped 0 bases and J dropped 7; count of bases not matched to a gene: 9. CDR3 length: 17 amino acids. The CDR3 region is CASSLAPGTGEAQPQHF. In DNA form, the CDR3 reads TGTGCCAGCAGCTTAGCCCCCGGGACAGGGGAGGCGCAGCCCCAGCATTTT. The complete variable domain, with remaining parts taken from reference TRBV7-6 and TRBJ1-5, reads GAGVSQSPRYKVTKRGQDVALRCDPISGHVSLYWYRQALGQGPEFLTYFNYEAQQDKSGLPNDRFSAERPEGSISTLTIQRTEQRDSAMYRCASSLAPGTGEAQPQHFGDGTRLSIL.